Each of the 18 T cell receptor beta chains below was sequenced from the same sample in a study of tumor and adjacent non-tumor tissue in lung cancer. The library came from three nested PCR rounds adapted from ARM-PCR protocols. TCRdb re-called the multiplex PCR reads with MiXCR, one entry per CDR3 protein. This sample has about 200,000 distinct CDR3 sequences; about 76% occur once, and the top ten carry around 25%. This sample's RNA came from whole unsorted tissue. Sequencing input: lung tumor tissue. These TCRs come from a man aged 55 to 70 with non-small cell lung cancer.

Turning to this clonotype: The CDR3 carries no conserved terminal phenylalanine or tryptophan, so it likely arises from a read error. The DNA is left out, because the CDR3 cannot be placed on it with certainty; the CDR3 is given as TCRdb lists it. The CDR3 is CASNDTGTAGAQYI. J is TRBJ2-5 and V is TRBV6-5; the table's D gene call, TRBD1, was not cross checked with the DNA. Per the germline V gene, CDR1 is MNHEY and CDR2 is SVGAGI. Both ends counted, the CDR3 spans 14 residues.

Comment on this clonotype: Being one base from a much bigger clone, this may be a read error. The J gene is TRBJ2-1, the V gene TRBV20-1; 11 nucleotides agree with TRBD2. V shed 0 bases, J shed 4 bases, and the junction held 5 bases outside the gene matches. In germline, CDR1 is DFQATT, CDR2 SNEGSKA (reference sequence). There are 16 residues in the CDR3. The CDR3 sequence: CSARDVLAGGYNEQFF. In DNA, the CDR3 is TGCAGTGCTAGAGATGTGCTAGCGGGAGGATACAATGAGCAGTTCTTC.

This clonotype has only one observation. This may be a read error: a much more frequent sequence differs by one nucleotide. The V and J genes are TRBV4-1 and TRBJ1-5; a possible D gene is TRBD1 (5 bases). This CDR3 region has 15 residues. The V end was cut by 1 base, the J end by 4 bases, with 11 bases between. Germline loops: CDR1 MGHRA, CDR2 YSYEKL. The CDR3 DNA follows: TGCGCCAGCAGCCAAGGGGGGGGGAATAATCAGCCCCAGCATTTT. It codes for CASSQGGGNNQPQHF.

Details on this clonotype: A much larger clone is a single base away; this may be a read error. This chain uses TRBV20-1 with TRBJ1-2, with D unclear. This CDR3 region has 12 residues. V lost 2 bases and J lost 6, with 10 bases in between. Germline assignment: CDR1 DFQATT and CDR2 SNEGSKA (reference sequence). The CDR3 nucleotides read TGCAGTGCTAGAATCGAGGGCCATGGCTACACCTTC. Its protein is CSARIEGHGYTF.

In this sample, this clonotype turned up once. Just one base apart from a much larger clone, this may be a read error. The rearrangement links TRBV29-1 to TRBJ2-1; D possibly uses TRBD1 or TRBD2 (6 bases each). Germline V gene lookup returns CDR1 SQVTM and CDR2 ANQGSEA. V lost 4 bases to trimming and J lost 9 bases, with 19 bases between them. CDR3 length: 14 residues. The CDR3 nucleotides are TGCAGCGTTGGGGGGACACGGAACGGGGGTGAGCAGTTCTTC. It translates to CSVGGTRNGGEQFF.

As regards this clonotype: At one end, the junction sequence differs from germline, possibly due to a read error. The chain links TRBV12-3 or TRBV12-4 to TRBJ1-5; 12 bases agree with TRBD1. This CDR3 is built from 16 residues. The CDR3 sequence is CASSPGQGAASLPHHF. The DNA for the CDR3 is TGTGCCAGCAGCCCGGGACAGGGGGCCGCAAGCCTGCCCCACCATTTT.

Of note for this clonotype: This may stem from a read error, because a much larger clone lies one nucleotide away. CDR3 bases: TGCAGTGTTAGACTCTCCCCTAGCGACGAGCAGTACTTC. It codes for CSVRLSPSDEQYF. The V call is TRBV20-1, the J call TRBJ2-7; D might be TRBD2 (6 bases). Germline CDR1 is DFQATT and CDR2 is SNEGSKA (reference sequence). The CDR3 runs to 13 residues.

Of note for this clonotype: The junction does not match germline at one end; this may be a read error. The CDR3 is CSVGRLTANTRELFF. CDR3 bases: TGCAGCGTGGGGCGTTTAACGGCGAACACCAGGGAGCTATTTTTT. The chain links TRBV29-1 to TRBJ2-2; the D gene could be TRBD1 or TRBD2 (5 bases each). The CDR3 runs 15 residues. The V gene's germline CDR1 is SQVTM and CDR2 ANQGSEA.

Concerning this clonotype itself: One junction end does not reproduce the germline sequence, and a read error may be involved. The chain recombines TRBV6-2 or TRBV6-3 with TRBJ2-5; TRBD1 is a possible D gene (6 bases). CDR1 and CDR2 from the germline V gene are MNHEY and SVGEGT. The CDR3 covers 14 residues. The CDR3 sequence is CASSNQGYQETRYF. CDR3 nucleotides: TGTGCCAGCAGTAACCAGGGGTACCAAGAGACCCGGTACTTC.

This chain uses TRBV4-3 with TRBJ2-7, with TRBD1 matching over 7 bases. The V and J ends lost 4 bases and 3 bases, in that order; junction bases with no gene match: 9. CDR1 and CDR2 from the germline V gene are LGHNA and YSLEER. This CDR3 is built from 15 residues. CDR3 protein: CASSRGQDGFYEQYF. CDR3 nucleotide sequence: TGCGCCAGCAGCCGAGGACAGGATGGTTTCTACGAGCAGTACTTC.

A word on this clonotype: At one of its ends the junction is not consistent with the germline gene, which may arise from a read error. The rearrangement joins TRBV29-1 to TRBJ1-2; D gene ambiguous. There are 12 residues in the CDR3. Germline loops: CDR1 SQVTM, CDR2 ANQGSEA. The CDR3 region has the DNA TGTAGCGTTGTGGGGATCGGCTATGACTACACCTTC. Protein sequence: CSVVGIGYDYTF.

Of note for this clonotype: A much larger clone differs from this one at a single base, so this may be a read error. The chain combines TRBV20-1 with TRBJ1-1; TRBD1 aligns across 7 bases. Germline values: CDR1 DFQATT, CDR2 SNEGSKA (reference sequence). The CDR3 loop spans 14 amino acids. The CDR3 DNA reads TGCATTGCTAGACCTGACAGGGAATATCCTGAAGCTTTCTTT. This sequence encodes CIARPDREYPEAFF.

Turning to this clonotype: One junction end disagrees with the germline gene, perhaps due to a read error. The V and J genes are TRBV4-3 and TRBJ2-3, with 7 bases that match TRBD2. CDR3 length equals 14 residues. Germline CDR1 reads LGHNA; CDR2 reads YSLEER. CDR3 loop: CASSRTRSTETQYF. CDR3 sequence (DNA): TGCGCCAGCAGCCGGACTAGGAGCACAGAAACGCAGTATTTT.

This clonotype was detected only a few times. One junction end does not reproduce the germline sequence, and a read error may be involved. This chain connects TRBV20-1 to TRBJ2-3; D possibly corresponds to TRBD2 (6 bases). CDR3 length: 14 amino acids. Germline CDR1 DFQATT, CDR2 SNEGSKA (reference sequence). In nucleotides, the CDR3 is TGCAGTACTAGAGGCGGGGTGCACACAGATACGCAGTATTTT. Amino acid sequence: CSTRGGVHTDTQYF.

A remark on this clonotype: A much larger clone differs by one base, so this may be a read error. The chain has TRBV29-1 and TRBJ2-7; D remains unclear. CDR3 length equals 13 residues. Germline V gives CDR1 SQVTM, CDR2 ANQGSEA. The CDR3 DNA reads TGCAGCGCTACGGGTCCGACGGGTCACGAGCAGCACTTC. This sequence encodes CSATGPTGHEQHF.

Comment on this clonotype: Given a much more abundant clone one base away, this may be a read error. This sequence joins TRBV29-1 and TRBJ1-2, with a tentative D call TRBD1 (6 bases). Germline loops: CDR1 SQVTM, CDR2 ANQGSEA. CDR3 length: 12 amino acids. The CDR3 sequence: CSVGQADYGYSF. CDR3 sequence (DNA): TGCAGCGTTGGACAGGCGGACTATGGCTACAGCTTC.

This clonotype came up many times. The chain joins TRBV20-1 to TRBJ2-1; D is ambiguous. This CDR3 has 15 residues. CDR1 DFQATT and CDR2 SNEGSKA come from the germline V gene (reference sequence). The V and J ends lost 0 bases and 4 bases respectively, with 13 bases between them. Written as DNA, the CDR3 is TGCAGTGCTAGAGACGACGTGGTAAAATACAATGAGCAGTTCTTC. Residues: CSARDDVVKYNEQFF.

This clonotype ranks as medium-sized. The chain recombines TRBV11-2 with TRBJ2-3; the D gene is possibly TRBD2 (5 bases). Germline loops: CDR1 SGHAT, CDR2 FQNNGV. This CDR3 contains 15 residues. The V end was cut by 0 bases, the J end by 5 bases, with 12 bases between. The DNA of the CDR3 is TGTGCCAGCAGCTTAGACCGGGGTACAAGAGATACGCAGTATTTT. Amino acid sequence: CASSLDRGTRDTQYF. Drawing the rest from reference TRBV11-2 and TRBJ2-3, the complete variable domain is EAGVAQSPRYKIIEKRQSVAFWCNPISGHATLYWYQQILGQGPKLLIQFQNNGVVDDSQLPKDRFSAERLKGVDSTLKIQPAKLEDSAVYLCASSLDRGTRDTQYFGPGTRLTVL.